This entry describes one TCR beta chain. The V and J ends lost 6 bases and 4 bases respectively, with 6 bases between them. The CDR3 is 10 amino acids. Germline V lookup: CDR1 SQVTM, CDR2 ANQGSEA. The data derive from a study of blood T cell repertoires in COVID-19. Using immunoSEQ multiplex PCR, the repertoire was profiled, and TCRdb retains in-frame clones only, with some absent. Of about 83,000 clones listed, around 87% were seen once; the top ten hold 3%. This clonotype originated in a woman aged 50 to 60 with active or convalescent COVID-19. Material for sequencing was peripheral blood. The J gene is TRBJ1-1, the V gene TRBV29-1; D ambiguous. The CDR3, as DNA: TGCAGCGTATACGGCACTGAAGCTTTCTTT. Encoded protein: CSVYGTEAFF.